Shown below are 5 T cell receptor beta chains from a single sample sequenced in a study of early T cells in non-severe SARS-CoV-2 infection. A single record per CDR3 protein comes from TCRdb applying MiXCR to the 5' RACE reads. This table has about 77,000 distinct CDR3 sequences, about 16% appearing once. Sample: whole blood. Every receptor here comes from an adult who was a healthcare worker with PCR-confirmed SARS-CoV-2 infection or an uninfected control (not recorded which).

This clonotype has a handful of counts. The gene calls are TRBV6-4 and TRBJ2-1; 12 bases map to TRBD2. CDR1 is MRHNA and CDR2 is SNTAGT in the germline V gene. V lost 4 bases to trimming and J lost 5 bases; unmatched junction nucleotides: 9. The CDR3 is made up of 17 amino acids. CDR3 nucleotides: TGTGCCAGCAGTGTTAGACCCGGGACTAGCGGGCACAATGAGCAGTTCTTC. Its translation is CASSVRPGTSGHNEQFF.

The rearrangement links TRBV2 to TRBJ2-1, with D possibly TRBD2 on 6 matching bases. Trimming took off 6 bases at V and 8 bases at J, with 20 bases between the two ends. CDR1 and CDR2 from the germline V gene are SNHLY and FYNNEI. CDR3 size: 15 residues. This CDR3 is CASRKLAYPFDEQFF. The CDR3 bases are TGTGCCAGCAGGAAACTAGCATACCCTTTTGATGAGCAGTTCTTC.

This clonotype occurred a few times. This chain links TRBV5-1 with TRBJ2-7; TRBD1 matches at 10 bases. The trim removed 1 base at V and 4 bases at J, leaving 2 bases unmatched. From germline, CDR1 is SGHRS and CDR2 YFSETQ. The CDR3 covers 14 residues. CDR3 coding DNA: TGCGCCAGCAGCTTGTCGGGACAGGGGTACGAGCAGTACTTC. Its protein is CASSLSGQGYEQYF.

This clonotype was seen more than once but under ten times. One junction end does not reproduce the germline sequence, and a read error may be involved. The chain carries TRBV4-1 and TRBJ2-7; TRBD1 or TRBD2 may be the D gene (5 bases each). Germline V gene sequence: CDR1 MGHRA, CDR2 YSYEKL. CDR3 size: 15 residues. The CDR3 is CASSQGLGTSYVQYF. As DNA, the CDR3 is TGCGCCAGCAGCCAAGGATTGGGGACCTCCTACGTGCAGTACTTC.

V and J are TRBV28 and TRBJ1-2, with D maybe TRBD1 (5 bases). V dropped 2 bases and J dropped 4 bases, with 5 bases sitting between them. The germline gives CDR1 MDHEN, CDR2 SYDVKM. The length of the CDR3 is 12 residues. CDR3 sequence reads: CASSLGTYGYTF. The CDR3, as DNA: TGTGCCAGCAGTTTAGGGACCTATGGCTACACCTTC.